This TCR beta chain was captured by sequencing in a study of T cells in Graves' hyperthyroidism and ophthalmopathy. Diagnosis rested on symptoms, serum thyroxine and TRAb, thyroid ultrasound, and orbital computed tomography. Note on this clonotype: Its matching antigen is unknown.

Germline-derived CDR1 and CDR2 are SNHLY and FYNNEI. The ends were cut back, 5 bases at V and 7 bases at J, with 20 bases in the middle. The CDR3 covers 16 residues. Researchers amplified the TCR beta CDR3 regions from RNA transcripts. TCR CDR3 regions were first amplified by RT-PCR with HTBI primers. TCRdb ran MiXCR on the multiplex PCR reads and lists one entry per CDR3 protein. The repertoire holds 500,000 to 800,000 distinct CDR3 sequences, with just under 45% as singletons. Study results and caveats: It was a median about seven months before onset that the model predicted ophthalmopathy. A model of 13 V-J pairs discriminated ophthalmopathy from stable hyperthyroidism.

J is TRBJ2-2 and V is TRBV2; D unresolved. The TCR sequence derives from an adult man with Graves' disease, either hyperthyroidism or ophthalmopathy (not recorded which). The source material was peripheral blood or thyroid tissue (not recorded which). In DNA, the CDR3 is TGTGCCAGCAGTTACGCTGGTGGTAGGTCCAGCGGGGAGCTGTTTTTT. Translation gives CASSYAGGRSSGELFF. The variable domain in full, with the rest retrieved from reference TRBV2 and TRBJ2-2, is EPEVTQTPSHQVTQMGQEVILRCVPISNHLYFYWYRQILGQKVEFLVSFYNNEISEKSEIFDDQFSVERPDGSNFTLKIRSTKLEDSAMYFCASSYAGGRSSGELFFGEGSRLTVL.